One sample yielded the 18 T cell receptor beta chains listed below, sequenced in a study of response to subunit inactivated influenza vaccine. TCRdb re-called the RT-PCR reads with MiXCR, one entry per CDR3 protein. Here the sample spans roughly 620,000 distinct CDR3 sequences, 11% being singletons. The data were also submitted as part of a second study, on T cells expressing NK-cell markers. As that study records: 5'RACE template switching built TCR beta cDNA with unique molecular identifiers.

This specimen consisted of PBMCs from blood, obtained on the day of vaccination. Source of these receptors: a man aged 50 to 59 who received an inactivated influenza vaccine.

This clonotype was counted a few times. This chain connects TRBV20-1 to TRBJ2-3; 7 nucleotides align to TRBD2. Germline assignment: CDR1 DFQATT and CDR2 SNEGSKA (reference sequence). The CDR3 totals 18 residues. V lost 3 bases, J lost 4 bases, and 19 bases stayed unmatched. DNA of the CDR3: TGCAGTGCTAGTCTCAAGGCGGGACTACCTTTAGGGGCAGATACGCAGTATTTT. The encoded protein is CSASLKAGLPLGADTQYF.

This clonotype came up a few times. The chain couples TRBV11-1 to TRBJ2-3; possible D gene TRBD2, 6 bases. The CDR3 sequence is 13 residues long. V lost 4 bases and J 6 bases, leaving 11 bases between the germline ends. Germline assignment: CDR1 SGHAT and CDR2 FQDESV (reference sequence). The DNA for the CDR3 is TGTGCCAGCAGCTCAATCGGAGGGGATACGCAGTATTTT. The encoded protein is CASSSIGGDTQYF.

This clonotype has only a few counts. The chain joins TRBV6-2 or TRBV6-3 to TRBJ2-5, with D possibly being TRBD1 (5 bases). The ends were cut back, 4 bases at V and 4 bases at J, with 13 bases in the middle. This CDR3 has 14 residues. From germline, CDR1 is MNHEY and CDR2 SVGEGT. The CDR3 reads CASSFQGIRETQYF. The DNA for the CDR3 is TGTGCCAGCAGTTTCCAGGGAATTCGAGAGACCCAGTACTTC.

DNA of the CDR3: TGTGCCAGCAGCTTAGGTAGTTTGCACACAGATACGCAGTATTTT. Its translation is CASSLGSLHTDTQYF. The chain joins TRBV11-2 to TRBJ2-3; D uncertain. CDR1 SGHAT and CDR2 FQNNGV come from the germline V gene. Trimming removed 1 base from V and 2 bases from J, with 10 bases in between. This CDR3 is built from 15 residues.

This clonotype was observed a handful of times. V and J are TRBV15 and TRBJ1-3; TRBD1 matches at 10 bases. The CDR3 sequence is 16 residues long. Per the germline V gene, CDR1 is LNHNV and CDR2 is YYDKDF (reference sequence). Losses at the gene ends were 1 base for V and 3 bases for J; bases not matched to a gene: 3. The CDR3: CATSRVTGGDGNTIYF. The DNA for the CDR3 is TGTGCCACCAGCAGAGTGACAGGGGGCGATGGAAACACCATATATTTT.

This clonotype has just a few counts. The V gene is TRBV20-1, the J gene TRBJ2-7; 7 bases align to TRBD2. The CDR3 sequence is 15 residues long. CDR1 and CDR2 (germline): DFQATT, SNEGSKA (reference sequence). The ends lost 0 bases at V and 0 bases at J; junction bases unmatched: 5. CDR3 DNA sequence: TGCAGTGCTAGAGATTTGGGCGGGAGCTCCTACGAGCAGTACTTC. This encodes CSARDLGGSSYEQYF.

The chain is built from TRBV12-3 or TRBV12-4 and TRBJ1-5; D is unclear. V was clipped by 5 bases and J by 5 bases, with 7 bases between them. The CDR3 consists of 12 residues. In nucleotides, the CDR3 is TGTGCCAGCAGTCGGGCGGATCAGCCCCAGCATTTT. Residues: CASSRADQPQHF.

A few counts support this clonotype. The CDR3 region is CASTTRTSRYEQYF. CDR3 coding DNA: TGTGCCAGCACCACCCGGACTAGCAGATACGAGCAGTACTTC. The rearrangement uses TRBV6-2 or TRBV6-3 and TRBJ2-7; 8 nucleotides align to TRBD2. This CDR3 spans 14 amino acids. Germline V gives CDR1 MNHEY, CDR2 SVGEGT. With 7 bases clipped from V and 4 bases from J, the junction kept 9 bases outside the gene matches.

This clonotype has more than one count but fewer than ten. The chain joins TRBV11-1 to TRBJ2-3, with TRBD2 matching 15 bases. Germline CDR1 reads SGHAT; CDR2 reads FQDESV (reference sequence). V was pared by 5 bases and J by 2 bases, with 8 bases of the junction left unmatched. The CDR3 is made up of 18 amino acids. The CDR3 loop reads CASSTGLAGGRPTDTQYF. CDR3 coding DNA: TGTGCCAGCAGCACGGGACTAGCGGGGGGTAGACCCACAGATACGCAGTATTTT.

Ten or more counts support this clonotype. The V call is TRBV27, the J call TRBJ2-7; TRBD1 matches 7 bases. The trim removed 7 bases at V and 4 bases at J, leaving 13 bases unmatched. Per the germline V gene, CDR1 is MNHEY and CDR2 is SMNVEV (reference sequence). This CDR3 has 15 amino acids. The CDR3 is CASTRKGGQVYEQYF. For the CDR3, the DNA is TGTGCCAGCACTCGCAAAGGTGGACAGGTGTACGAGCAGTACTTC.

This clonotype was counted a few times. The chain combines TRBV3-1 with TRBJ1-4, with D possibly being TRBD1 (5 bases). V lost 4 bases to trimming and J lost 3 bases, with 15 bases between them. The germline V gene has CDR1 LGHDT and CDR2 YNNKEL (reference sequence). This CDR3 comprises 16 residues. For the CDR3, the DNA is TGTGCCAGCAGCCGCAGATTTGGGGGACCTAATGAAAAACTGTTTTTT. This translates into CASSRRFGGPNEKLFF.

This clonotype has just a few counts. The rearrangement uses TRBV12-3 or TRBV12-4 and TRBJ1-1, with D hard to call. The ends were cut back, 7 bases at V and 2 bases at J, with 17 bases in the middle. CDR3 length: 15 residues. For the CDR3, the DNA is TGTGCCAGCAACCCCAGCAGGTTCATCAACACTGAAGCTTTCTTT. Its translation: CASNPSRFINTEAFF.

This clonotype came up many times. The chain carries TRBV12-3 or TRBV12-4 and TRBJ2-7, with a tentative D call TRBD1 (5 bases). The CDR3 runs to 15 residues. Trimming pared 2 bases from V and 1 base from J, leaving 12 bases between. CDR3 nucleotide sequence: TGTGCCAGCAGTTTATCAGGGCGAATTTCCTACGAGCAGTACTTC. It codes for CASSLSGRISYEQYF.

This clonotype was detected ten times or more. The J gene is TRBJ2-5, the V gene TRBV5-1, with TRBD1 matching over 11 bases. CDR3 size: 15 residues. V trimming: 4 bases; J trimming: 5 bases; junction bases outside the gene matches: 7. Per the germline V gene, CDR1 is SGHRS and CDR2 is YFSETQ. CDR3 in amino acids: CASSPGQGAWETQYF. CDR3 DNA: TGCGCCAGCAGCCCCGGACAGGGGGCATGGGAGACCCAGTACTTC.

This sequence joins TRBV20-1 and TRBJ2-7; a weak D match, TRBD1 (6 bases). This CDR3 is built from 14 residues. In germline, CDR1 is DFQATT, CDR2 SNEGSKA (reference sequence). V was clipped by 0 bases and J by 4 bases, with 13 bases between them. The CDR3 is CSARDPLTGYEQYF. CDR3 in DNA: TGCAGTGCTAGAGATCCCCTTACAGGGTACGAGCAGTACTTC.

V gene TRBV18 combines with J gene TRBJ1-6; D may be TRBD1 (5 bases). V was clipped by 4 bases and J by 7 bases, with 17 bases between them. Germline CDR1 and CDR2: KGHSH and LQKENI. CDR3 size: 16 residues. CDR3 DNA: TGTGCCAGCTCACTTCCCGGGGCCCCGGGGAATTCACCCCTCCACTTT. Its translation is CASSLPGAPGNSPLHF.

This clonotype was counted only a few times. V and J are TRBV5-1 and TRBJ1-2, with TRBD1 matching 9 bases. There are 17 residues in the CDR3. J lost 8 bases, V lost 3 bases, and 17 bases had no gene match. The germline V gene has CDR1 SGHRS and CDR2 YFSETQ. The CDR3 here is CASSSGFTGGEREGYTF. As DNA, the CDR3 is TGCGCCAGCAGCTCAGGCTTTACAGGGGGCGAAAGGGAAGGCTACACCTTC.

This clonotype was observed a handful of times. The gene calls are TRBV14 and TRBJ2-5, with TRBD2 identical over 8 bases. CDR1 and CDR2 from the germline V gene are SGHDN and FVKESK. The CDR3 is 18 amino acids. V dropped 0 bases and J dropped 0; count of bases not matched to a gene: 9. CDR3 sequence: CASSQDKVAGLYQETQYF. CDR3 coding DNA: TGTGCCAGCAGCCAAGATAAGGTAGCGGGACTCTACCAAGAGACCCAGTACTTC.